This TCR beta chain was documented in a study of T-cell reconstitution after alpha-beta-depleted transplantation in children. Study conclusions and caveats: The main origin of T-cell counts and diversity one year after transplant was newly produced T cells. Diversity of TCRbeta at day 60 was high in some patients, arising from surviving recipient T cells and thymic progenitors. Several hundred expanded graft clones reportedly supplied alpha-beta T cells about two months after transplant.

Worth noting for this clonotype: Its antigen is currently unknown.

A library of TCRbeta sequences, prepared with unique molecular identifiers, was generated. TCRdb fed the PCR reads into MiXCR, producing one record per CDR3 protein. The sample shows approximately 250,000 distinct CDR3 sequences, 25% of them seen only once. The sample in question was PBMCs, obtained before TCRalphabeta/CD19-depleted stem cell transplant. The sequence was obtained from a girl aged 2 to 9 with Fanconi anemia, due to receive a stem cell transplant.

The CDR3 nucleotides are TGCAGTGCTAGAGTGGCCCGTATCTATGAGCAGTTCTTC. Encoded protein: CSARVARIYEQFF. J is TRBJ2-1 and V is TRBV20-1; no definite D call. This CDR3 contains 13 residues. Germline-derived CDR1 and CDR2 are DFQATT and SNEGSKA (reference sequence). The ends were cut back, 1 base at V and 8 bases at J, with 12 bases in the middle.